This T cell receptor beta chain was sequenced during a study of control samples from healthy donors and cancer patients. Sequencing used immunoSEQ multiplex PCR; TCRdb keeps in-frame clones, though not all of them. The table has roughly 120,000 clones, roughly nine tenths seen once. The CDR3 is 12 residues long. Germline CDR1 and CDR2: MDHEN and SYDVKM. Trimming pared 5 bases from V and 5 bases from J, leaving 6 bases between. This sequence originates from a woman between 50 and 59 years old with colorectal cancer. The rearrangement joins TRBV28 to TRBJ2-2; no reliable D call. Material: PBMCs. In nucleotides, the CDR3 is TGTGCCAGCAGTGAAAGAACCGGGGAGCTGTTTTTT. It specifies CASSERTGELFF.